This TCR beta chain is from a study of molecular identifiers for immune sequencing clone quantification. Study outcomes and limitations: Clones carrying above 20 RNA copies accounted for over 98% of effector molecules, under 1% in naive cells.

Making the bulk TCR libraries relied on previously described methods and listed TCR primers. TCRdb called the PCR reads again in MiXCR, with one record for every CDR3 protein. The sample contains 70,000 to 95,000 distinct CDR3 sequences, under 20% of which appear only once. With V trimmed by 6 bases and J by 4 bases, 10 bases remained unmatched. CDR1 and CDR2 from the germline V gene are DFQATT and SNEGSKA (reference sequence). The CDR3 extends over 14 amino acids. Input for naive CD8 libraries was roughly 17,000 to 1,000,000 sorted cells; the RNA fraction used was 10%, 30% or 50%. At least ten counts were recorded for this clonotype. Its antigen is currently unknown.

The receptor was derived from a human donor in good health. Some libraries in this study had Jurkat cell RNA spiked in. This sequence joins TRBV20-1 and TRBJ2-3, with 7 bases fitting TRBD2. Sequenced input: naive CD8+ T cells from blood, with Jurkat cell RNA spiked in. Stated subset: FACS-sorted CD8+CD4-CCR7+CD45RA+ naive T cells. CDR3: CSASPSGEPDTQYF. CDR3 nucleotide sequence: TGCAGTGCCTCGCCTAGCGGAGAGCCAGATACGCAGTATTTT.